The clone carrying this T cell receptor beta chain was detected only a few times. This record belongs to a study of T cell changes during pregnancy in multiple sclerosis. V gave up 9 bases and J gave up 3 bases; unmatched junction bases: 15. The CDR3 runs 17 residues. Germline-derived CDR1 and CDR2 are LNHDA and SQIVND (reference sequence). Generated by immunoSEQ multiplex PCR, the TCRdb table keeps only in-frame clones and is missing some. The profile covers 40,000 to 50,000 clones, with 92% appearing a single time and 0.45% to 0.55% taken by the ten largest. Sequencing used CD4+ T cells from peripheral blood mononuclear cells, obtained in the third trimester of pregnancy. The source is a female donor with multiple sclerosis, enrolled in a pregnancy study. The chain carries TRBV19 and TRBJ1-5; 9 positions match TRBD1. This CDR3 is CARHVDRDRENNQPQHF. In nucleotides, the CDR3 is TGTGCCAGACATGTAGACCGGGACAGGGAGAACAATCAGCCCCAGCATTTT.